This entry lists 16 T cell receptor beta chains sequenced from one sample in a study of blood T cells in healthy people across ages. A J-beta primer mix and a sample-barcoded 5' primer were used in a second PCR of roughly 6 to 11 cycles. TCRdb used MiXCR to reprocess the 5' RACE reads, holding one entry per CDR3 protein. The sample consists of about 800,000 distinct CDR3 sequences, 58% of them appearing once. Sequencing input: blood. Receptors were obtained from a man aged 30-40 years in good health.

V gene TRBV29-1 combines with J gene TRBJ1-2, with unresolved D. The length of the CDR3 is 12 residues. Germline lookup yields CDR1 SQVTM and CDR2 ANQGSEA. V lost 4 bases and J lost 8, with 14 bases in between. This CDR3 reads CSVGRSLEGYTF. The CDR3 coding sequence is TGCAGCGTTGGCAGATCCCTCGAGGGCTACACCTTC.

CDR3 protein: CASSEFRGLGGETQYF. The CDR3 DNA sequence: TGTGCCAGCAGTGAATTTAGAGGCTTAGGGGGAGAGACCCAGTACTTC. The rearrangement joins TRBV25-1 to TRBJ2-5; weak D call: TRBD1 (6 bases). The germline V and J ends were trimmed by 1 base and 4 bases, with 16 bases remaining between them. The CDR3 totals 16 residues. Germline assignment: CDR1 MGHDK and CDR2 SYGVNS.

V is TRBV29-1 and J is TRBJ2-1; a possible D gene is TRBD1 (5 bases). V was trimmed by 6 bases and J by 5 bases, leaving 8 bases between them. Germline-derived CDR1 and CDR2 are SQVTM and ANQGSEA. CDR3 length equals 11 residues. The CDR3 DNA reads TGCAGCGTAAAACAGGACAATGAGCAGTTCTTC. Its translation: CSVKQDNEQFF.

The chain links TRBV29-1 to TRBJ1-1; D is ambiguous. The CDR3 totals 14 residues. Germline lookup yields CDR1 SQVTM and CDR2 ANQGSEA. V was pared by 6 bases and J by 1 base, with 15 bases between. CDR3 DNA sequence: TGCAGCGTGCTCGACCGACTTGAGAACACTGAAGCTTTCTTT. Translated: CSVLDRLENTEAFF. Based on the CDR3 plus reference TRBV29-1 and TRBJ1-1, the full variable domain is SAVISQKPSRDICQRGTSLTIQCQVDSQVTMMFWYRQQPGQSLTLIATANQGSEATYESGFVIDKFPISRPNLTFSTLTVSNMSPEDSSIYLCSVLDRLENTEAFFGQGTRLTVV.

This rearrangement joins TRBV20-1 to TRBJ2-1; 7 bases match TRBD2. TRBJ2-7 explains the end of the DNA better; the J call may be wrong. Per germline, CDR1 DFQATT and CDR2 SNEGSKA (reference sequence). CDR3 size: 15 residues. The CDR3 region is CSAASGASSYNEQYF. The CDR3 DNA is TGCAGTGCTGCGAGCGGGGCTAGCTCCTACAATGAGCAGTACTTC.

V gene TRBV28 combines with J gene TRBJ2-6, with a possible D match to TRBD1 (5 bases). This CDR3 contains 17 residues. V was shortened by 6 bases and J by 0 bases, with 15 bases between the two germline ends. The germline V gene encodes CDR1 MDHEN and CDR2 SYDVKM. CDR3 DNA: TGTGCCAGCAGGACACAGGAAAACCTCTCTGGGGCCAACGTCCTGACTTTC. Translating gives CASRTQENLSGANVLTF.

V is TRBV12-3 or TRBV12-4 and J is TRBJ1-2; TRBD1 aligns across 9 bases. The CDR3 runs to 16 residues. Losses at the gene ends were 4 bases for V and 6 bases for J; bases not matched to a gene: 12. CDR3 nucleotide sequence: TGTGCCAGCAGTTATACTAGGACCGGGACAGGGCATGGCTACACCTTC. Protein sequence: CASSYTRTGTGHGYTF.

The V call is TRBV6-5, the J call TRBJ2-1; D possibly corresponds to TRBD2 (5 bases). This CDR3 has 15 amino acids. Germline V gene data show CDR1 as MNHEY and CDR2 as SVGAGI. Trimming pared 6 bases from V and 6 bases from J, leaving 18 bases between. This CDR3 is CASSPDFSTVNEQFF. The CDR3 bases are TGTGCCAGCAGCCCGGACTTTTCCACGGTCAATGAGCAGTTCTTC.

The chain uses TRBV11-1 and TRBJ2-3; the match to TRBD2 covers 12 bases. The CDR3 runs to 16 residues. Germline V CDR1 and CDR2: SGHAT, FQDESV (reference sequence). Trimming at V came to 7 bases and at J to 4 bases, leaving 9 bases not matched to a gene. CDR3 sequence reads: CASTRRLAGASDTQYF. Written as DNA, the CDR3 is TGTGCCAGCACCCGACGACTAGCGGGAGCATCAGATACGCAGTATTTT.

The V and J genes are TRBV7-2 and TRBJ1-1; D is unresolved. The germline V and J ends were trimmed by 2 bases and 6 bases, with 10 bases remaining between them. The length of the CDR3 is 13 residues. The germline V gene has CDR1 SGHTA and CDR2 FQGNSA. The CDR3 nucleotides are TGTGCCAGCAGCTTATCGACAAATTCTGAAGCTTTCTTT. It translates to CASSLSTNSEAFF.

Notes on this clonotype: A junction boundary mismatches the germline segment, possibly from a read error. CDR3 loop: CSGRRSYNEQFF. DNA for the CDR3: TGCAGTGGTAGACGGTCCTACAATGAGCAGTTCTTC. The chain employs TRBV20-1 and TRBJ2-1; D gene ambiguous. Germline values: CDR1 DFQATT, CDR2 SNEGSKA (reference sequence). The CDR3 loop spans 12 amino acids.

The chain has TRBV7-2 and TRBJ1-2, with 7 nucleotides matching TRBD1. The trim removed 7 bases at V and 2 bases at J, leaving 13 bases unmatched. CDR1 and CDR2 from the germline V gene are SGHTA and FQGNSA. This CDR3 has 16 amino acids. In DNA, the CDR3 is TGTGCCAGCACCCTCCCTCGGGACAGCTCGAACTATGGCTACACCTTC. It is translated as CASTLPRDSSNYGYTF.

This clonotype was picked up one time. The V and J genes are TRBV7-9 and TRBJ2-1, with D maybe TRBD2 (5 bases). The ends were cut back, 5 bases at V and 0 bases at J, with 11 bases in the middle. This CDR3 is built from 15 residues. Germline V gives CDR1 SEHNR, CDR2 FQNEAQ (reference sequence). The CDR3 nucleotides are TGTGCCAGCAGCACTAGTCATAGCTCCTACAATGAGCAGTTCTTC. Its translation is CASSTSHSSYNEQFF.

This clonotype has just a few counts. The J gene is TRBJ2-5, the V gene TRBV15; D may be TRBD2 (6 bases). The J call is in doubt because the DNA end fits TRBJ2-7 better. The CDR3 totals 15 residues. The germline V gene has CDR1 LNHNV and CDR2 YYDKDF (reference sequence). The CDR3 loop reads CATSRAGGTLYEQYF. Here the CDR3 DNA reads TGTGCCACCAGCAGAGCCGGAGGGACTCTCTACGAGCAGTACTTC.

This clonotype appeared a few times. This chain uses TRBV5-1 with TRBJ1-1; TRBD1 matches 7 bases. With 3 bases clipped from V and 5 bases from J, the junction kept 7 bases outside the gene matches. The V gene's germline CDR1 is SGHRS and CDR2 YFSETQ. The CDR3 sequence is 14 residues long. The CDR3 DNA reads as TGCGCCAGCAGCTCCAATCAGGGGGAGACTGAAGCTTTCTTT. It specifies CASSSNQGETEAFF. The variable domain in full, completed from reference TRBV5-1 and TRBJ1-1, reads KAGVTQTPRYLIKTRGQQVTLSCSPISGHRSVSWYQQTPGQGLQFLFEYFSETQRNKGNFPGRFSGRQFSNSRSEMNVSTLELGDSALYLCASSSNQGETEAFFGQGTRLTVV.

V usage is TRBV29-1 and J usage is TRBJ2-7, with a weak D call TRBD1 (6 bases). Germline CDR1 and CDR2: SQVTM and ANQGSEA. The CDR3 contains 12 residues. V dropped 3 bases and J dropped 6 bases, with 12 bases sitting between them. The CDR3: CSVELIRGEQYF. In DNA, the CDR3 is TGCAGCGTTGAGCTAATCAGGGGCGAGCAGTACTTC.